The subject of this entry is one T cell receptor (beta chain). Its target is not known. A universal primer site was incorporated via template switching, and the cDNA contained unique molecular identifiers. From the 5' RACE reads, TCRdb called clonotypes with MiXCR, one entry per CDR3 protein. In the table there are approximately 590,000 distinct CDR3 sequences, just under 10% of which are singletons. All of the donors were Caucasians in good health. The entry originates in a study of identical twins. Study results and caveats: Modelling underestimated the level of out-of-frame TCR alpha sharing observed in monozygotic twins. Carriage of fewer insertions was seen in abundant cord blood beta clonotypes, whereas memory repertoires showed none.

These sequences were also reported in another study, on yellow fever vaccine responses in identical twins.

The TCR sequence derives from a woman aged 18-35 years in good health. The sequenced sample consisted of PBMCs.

This CDR3 is CSARDWTGRVFF. CDR3 nucleotide sequence: TGCAGTGCTAGGGACTGGACAGGGCGGGTGTTTTTT. The rearrangement joins TRBV20-1 to TRBJ2-2; 8 nucleotides agree with TRBD1. Germline V gives CDR1 DFQATT, CDR2 SNEGSKA (reference sequence). The CDR3 has 12 amino acids. With 3 bases clipped from V and 15 bases from J, the junction kept 9 bases outside the gene matches.